This TCR beta chain was identified in a study of cytomegalovirus exposure and HLA in healthy donors. Notes on the study in general: It was reportedly the case that the classifier diagnosed cytomegalovirus status with high specificity and sensitivity. The tendency of first-cohort TCR clusters to co-occur in the 100 to 150 validation repertoires emerged from a later analysis. CMV antigen specificity was confirmed in vitro for three CMV-associated chains.

With respect to this clone: Its antigen is undetermined.

Only in-frame clones appear in the TCRdb table, and some are missing; sequencing was by immunoSEQ multiplex PCR. The repertoire has over 65,000 clones, around 94% of them found once; the top ten carry under 2%. The CDR3 totals 14 residues. Germline V gene lookup returns CDR1 SNHLY and CDR2 FYNNEI. Trimming removed 6 bases from V and 4 bases from J, with 15 bases in between. The TCR originated in a woman aged 18-29 years in good health and CMV-seropositive. This sequence joins TRBV2 and TRBJ1-2; D is uncertain. Sequenced: PBMCs. The CDR3, as DNA: TGTGCCAGCAGCGGAGGACGGATAATCTATGGCTACACCTTC. Translating it yields CASSGGRIIYGYTF.